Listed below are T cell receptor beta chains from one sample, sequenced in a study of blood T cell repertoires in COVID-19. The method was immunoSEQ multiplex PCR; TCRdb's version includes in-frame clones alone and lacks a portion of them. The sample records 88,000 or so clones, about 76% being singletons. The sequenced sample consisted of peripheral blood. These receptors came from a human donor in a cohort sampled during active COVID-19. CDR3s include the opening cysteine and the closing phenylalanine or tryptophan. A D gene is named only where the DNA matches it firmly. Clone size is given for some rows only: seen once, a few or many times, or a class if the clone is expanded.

CDR3 DNA: TGTGCCAGCGATACAGGGGTGGGCACTGAAGCTTTCTTT; CDR3 protein: CASDTGVGTEAFF; V gene: TRBV18; J gene: TRBJ1-1; clone size: -; D gene: TRBD1
CDR3 DNA: TGTGCCAGCAGCTTATACAGGGACACTGAAGCTTTCTTT; CDR3 protein: CASSLYRDTEAFF; V gene: TRBV7-2; J gene: TRBJ1-1; clone size: -; D gene: -
CDR3 DNA: TGTGCCAGCAGCTTGCAGGGGCTGGGAGAGACCCAGTACTTC; CDR3 protein: CASSLQGLGETQYF; V gene: TRBV5-4; J gene: TRBJ2-5; clone size: -; D gene: -
CDR3 DNA: TGTGCCAGCAGCTCGCGGGACAGGGTCGCCGGGGAGCTGTTTTTT; CDR3 protein: CASSSRDRVAGELFF; V gene: TRBV14; J gene: TRBJ2-2; clone size: -; D gene: TRBD1
CDR3 DNA: TGTGCCAGCATGGGGACAGGCACTGAAGCTTTCTTT; CDR3 protein: CASMGTGTEAFF; V gene: TRBV2; J gene: TRBJ1-1; clone size: once; D gene: TRBD1
CDR3 DNA: TGTGCCAGTAGTGTCCGGGACAGGCAAAACTATGGCTACACCTTC; CDR3 protein: CASSVRDRQNYGYTF; V gene: TRBV19; J gene: TRBJ1-2; clone size: -; D gene: TRBD1
CDR3 DNA: TGTGCCAGCAGTTACGCGGGCACAGATACGCAGTATTTT; CDR3 protein: CASSYAGTDTQYF; V gene: TRBV6-5; J gene: TRBJ2-3; clone size: -; D gene: -
CDR3 DNA: TGTGCCAGCATGCCCCACCAGATAGGGGGCAATGAGCAGTTCTTC; CDR3 protein: CASMPHQIGGNEQFF; V gene: TRBV28; J gene: TRBJ2-1; clone size: once; D gene: -
CDR3 DNA: TGTGCCTGGAGGGTGACTAGCGGGAGGTTGCTTCAAGAGACCCAGTACTTC; CDR3 protein: CAWRVTSGRLLQETQYF; V gene: TRBV30; J gene: TRBJ2-5; clone size: -; D gene: TRBD2
CDR3 DNA: TGCGCCAGCCTCAATACAGGGAGCGATGAGCAGTTCTTC; CDR3 protein: CASLNTGSDEQFF; V gene: TRBV5-1; J gene: TRBJ2-1; clone size: -; D gene: -
CDR3 DNA: TGTGCCAGCTCTGCGGGAGCGACCGGGGAGCTGTTTTTT; CDR3 protein: CASSAGATGELFF; V gene: TRBV28; J gene: TRBJ2-2; clone size: -; D gene: TRBD2
CDR3 DNA: TGTGCCAGCAGTTTTGGCTCTAACACTGAAGCTTTCTTT; CDR3 protein: CASSFGSNTEAFF; V gene: TRBV28; J gene: TRBJ1-1; clone size: -; D gene: -
CDR3 DNA: TGTGCCAGCAGAAGACCTAGCCGCCCCTACGAGCAGTACTTC; CDR3 protein: CASRRPSRPYEQYF; V gene: TRBV27; J gene: TRBJ2-7; clone size: -; D gene: -
CDR3 DNA: TGTGCCAGCAGACTCGGGGAGGGGGGTGCGGGCAATCAGCCCCAGCATTTT; CDR3 protein: CASRLGEGGAGNQPQHF; V gene: TRBV7-8; J gene: TRBJ1-5; clone size: once; D gene: -
CDR3 DNA: TGCGCCAGCAGTCCGACCACAGGGGGCGGTGAAAAACTGTTTTTT; CDR3 protein: CASSPTTGGGEKLFF; V gene: TRBV5-1; J gene: TRBJ1-4; clone size: -; D gene: TRBD1
CDR3 DNA: TGTGCCAGCAGTCTGGCTGGCTCCTACAATGAGCAGTTCTTC; CDR3 protein: CASSLAGSYNEQFF; V gene: TRBV9; J gene: TRBJ2-1; clone size: -; D gene: -
CDR3 DNA: TGTGCCAGCAGCTCGGGACTAGCGAACAATGAGCAGTTCTTC; CDR3 protein: CASSSGLANNEQFF; V gene: TRBV7-9; J gene: TRBJ2-1; clone size: -; D gene: TRBD2
CDR3 DNA: TGCGCCAGCAGACCGGGACAGGGGGGAACGGCAATTGGCGAGCAGTACTTC; CDR3 protein: CASRPGQGGTAIGEQYF; V gene: TRBV5-1; J gene: TRBJ2-7; clone size: few; D gene: TRBD1
CDR3 DNA: TGTGCCAGCAGCGTAGGTGATAGTTCGGTCGGGGAGCTGTTTTTT; CDR3 protein: CASSVGDSSVGELFF; V gene: TRBV9; J gene: TRBJ2-2; clone size: -; D gene: -
CDR3 DNA: TGCGCCAGCAGCTTGGGACAGGGGAACCTAGGGAAGCAGTACTTC; CDR3 protein: CASSLGQGNLGKQYF; V gene: TRBV5-1; J gene: TRBJ2-7; clone size: -; D gene: TRBD1
CDR3 DNA: TGTGCCTGGAGCCCTAGGGGATCCGGCACCTTC; CDR3 protein: CAWSPRGSGTF; V gene: TRBV30; J gene: TRBJ1-2; clone size: -; D gene: -
CDR3 DNA: TGCGCCAGCAGCCAGGGGGACAGTCGGACTGAAGCTTTCTTT; CDR3 protein: CASSQGDSRTEAFF; V gene: TRBV4-3; J gene: TRBJ1-1; clone size: -; D gene: TRBD1
CDR3 DNA: TGTGCCAGCAGCTTACTTAGCGGGAATAGGTACAATGAGCAGTTCTTC; CDR3 protein: CASSLLSGNRYNEQFF; V gene: TRBV7-6; J gene: TRBJ2-1; clone size: -; D gene: TRBD2
CDR3 DNA: TGTGCTAGTGGTTTGGAATTGGGGGGATACGGCACAGATACGCAGTATTTT; CDR3 protein: CASGLELGGYGTDTQYF; V gene: TRBV12-5; J gene: TRBJ2-3; clone size: -; D gene: -
CDR3 DNA: TGTGCCAGCTCACCAGAGGGTTTGGGCTCGTCCGGAAACACCATATATTTT; CDR3 protein: CASSPEGLGSSGNTIYF; V gene: TRBV18; J gene: TRBJ1-3; clone size: -; D gene: -
CDR3 DNA: TGTGCCAGCAGCTTAGCGCAGTGGGGCCCGGGGGGCGAGCAGTACTTC; CDR3 protein: CASSLAQWGPGGEQYF; V gene: TRBV7-2; J gene: TRBJ2-7; clone size: -; D gene: TRBD2
CDR3 DNA: TGTGCCAGCAGCCCACAGAGATCCGGCTACACCTTC; CDR3 protein: CASSPQRSGYTF; V gene: TRBV7-3; J gene: TRBJ1-2; clone size: few; D gene: -
CDR3 DNA: TGTGCCAGCAGTGAATGGAGGGGTGTGGACGAGCAGTACTTC; CDR3 protein: CASSEWRGVDEQYF; V gene: TRBV25-1; J gene: TRBJ2-7; clone size: -; D gene: -
CDR3 DNA: TGTGCCAGCAGCCAAGATGGCAGTGAGCAGTTCTTC; CDR3 protein: CASSQDGSEQFF; V gene: TRBV4-2; J gene: TRBJ2-1; clone size: -; D gene: -
CDR3 DNA: TGCGCCAGCAGCCAGAGGACTAGCCTCGGCACCGGGGAGCTGTTTTTT; CDR3 protein: CASSQRTSLGTGELFF; V gene: TRBV5-1; J gene: TRBJ2-2; clone size: -; D gene: TRBD2
CDR3 DNA: TGCGCCAGCAGCTTGGAGGGACAGGGCCTGGGAGGCTACACCTTC; CDR3 protein: CASSLEGQGLGGYTF; V gene: TRBV5-1; J gene: TRBJ1-2; clone size: -; D gene: TRBD1
CDR3 DNA: TGTGCCAGCAGCTCCAACCTACAGGGGGTGGTAGGCTACACCTTC; CDR3 protein: CASSSNLQGVVGYTF; V gene: TRBV7-9; J gene: TRBJ1-2; clone size: -; D gene: TRBD1
CDR3 DNA: TGTGCCAGCAGCTCCGGACAGGCTGGGGATTCACCCCTCCACTTT; CDR3 protein: CASSSGQAGDSPLHF; V gene: TRBV5-4; J gene: TRBJ1-6; clone size: few; D gene: TRBD1
CDR3 DNA: TGTGCCAGCATAAAACTAGCGGGAGGAACGAACACCGGGGAGCTGTTTTTT; CDR3 protein: CASIKLAGGTNTGELFF; V gene: TRBV27; J gene: TRBJ2-2; clone size: -; D gene: TRBD2
CDR3 DNA: TGCGCCAGCAGCTGGTGGGGGGACAAAAACATTCAGTACTTC; CDR3 protein: CASSWWGDKNIQYF; V gene: TRBV5-1; J gene: TRBJ2-4; clone size: -; D gene: -
CDR3 DNA: TGCGCCAGCAGCTTGGCCACAGGGATAGCAACTAATGAAAAACTGTTTTTT; CDR3 protein: CASSLATGIATNEKLFF; V gene: TRBV5-1; J gene: TRBJ1-4; clone size: -; D gene: -
CDR3 DNA: TGTGCCAGCAGCCAAGATCGACTAGCGGGAGACACGCAGTATTTT; CDR3 protein: CASSQDRLAGDTQYF; V gene: TRBV3-1/TRBV3-2; J gene: TRBJ2-3; clone size: -; D gene: TRBD2
CDR3 DNA: TGCGCCAGCAGTGTACACAAGACTAGCGCGTACCAAGAGACCCAGTACTTC; CDR3 protein: CASSVHKTSAYQETQYF; V gene: TRBV10-2; J gene: TRBJ2-5; clone size: -; D gene: TRBD2
CDR3 DNA: TGCAGCGTGATTCCGCTAGGTCCCAATACAAGGCTGTTTTTT; CDR3 protein: CSVIPLGPNTRLFF; V gene: TRBV29-1; J gene: TRBJ1-4; clone size: -; D gene: -
CDR3 DNA: TGTGCCAGCAGCACCAACCCTCAGAACTATGGCTACACCTTC; CDR3 protein: CASSTNPQNYGYTF; V gene: TRBV7-8; J gene: TRBJ1-2; clone size: -; D gene: -
CDR3 DNA: TGTGCCAGCAGCCAGGACAGGGGTCATTCTGAAAACACCATATATTTT; CDR3 protein: CASSQDRGHSENTIYF; V gene: TRBV4-2; J gene: TRBJ1-3; clone size: -; D gene: TRBD1
CDR3 DNA: TGCGCCAGCAGCTTCCGAAGGACAGGGCAAACTATAACTGGAAACACCATATATTTT; CDR3 protein: CASSFRRTGQTITGNTIYF; V gene: TRBV4-1; J gene: TRBJ1-3; clone size: -; D gene: TRBD1
CDR3 DNA: TGCGCCAGCAGCTCCCGACAGGGGAGTGACACTGAAGCTTTCTTT; CDR3 protein: CASSSRQGSDTEAFF; V gene: TRBV5-1; J gene: TRBJ1-1; clone size: once; D gene: TRBD1
CDR3 DNA: TGTGCCACCAGCAGAGATTCAGGCGACTATAATTCACCCCTCCACTTT; CDR3 protein: CATSRDSGDYNSPLHF; V gene: TRBV15; J gene: TRBJ1-6; clone size: -; D gene: -
CDR3 DNA: TGTGCCAGCACTCGGCGGCGGAACGAGCAGTACTTC; CDR3 protein: CASTRRRNEQYF; V gene: TRBV27; J gene: TRBJ2-7; clone size: few; D gene: -
CDR3 DNA: TGTGCCAGCAGTAACCTCGGGGTAGGGAATTCACCCCTCCACTTT; CDR3 protein: CASSNLGVGNSPLHF; V gene: TRBV6-5; J gene: TRBJ1-6; clone size: -; D gene: -
CDR3 DNA: TGTGCCAGCAGCACGACAGGTTCTGGCTACACCTTC; CDR3 protein: CASSTTGSGYTF; V gene: TRBV5-4; J gene: TRBJ1-2; clone size: -; D gene: -
CDR3 DNA: TGTGCCTGGAGTGAGGGTAGCGGGAGTTTGGCAGATACGCAGTATTTT; CDR3 protein: CAWSEGSGSLADTQYF; V gene: TRBV30; J gene: TRBJ2-3; clone size: -; D gene: TRBD2
CDR3 DNA: TGTGCCACCAGCAGAGATCTGCGGACAGGGGACACGATGAGTGAGCAGTTCTTC; CDR3 protein: CATSRDLRTGDTMSEQFF; V gene: TRBV15; J gene: TRBJ2-1; clone size: -; D gene: TRBD1
CDR3 DNA: TGTGCCAGTAGTGGACTAGCGGGAGAGCCAGATACGCAGTATTTT; CDR3 protein: CASSGLAGEPDTQYF; V gene: TRBV19; J gene: TRBJ2-3; clone size: few; D gene: TRBD2
CDR3 DNA: TGTGCCAGCAGCCGACTAGCGGGAGCGGGTGAGCAGTTCTTC; CDR3 protein: CASSRLAGAGEQFF; V gene: TRBV28; J gene: TRBJ2-1; clone size: -; D gene: TRBD2